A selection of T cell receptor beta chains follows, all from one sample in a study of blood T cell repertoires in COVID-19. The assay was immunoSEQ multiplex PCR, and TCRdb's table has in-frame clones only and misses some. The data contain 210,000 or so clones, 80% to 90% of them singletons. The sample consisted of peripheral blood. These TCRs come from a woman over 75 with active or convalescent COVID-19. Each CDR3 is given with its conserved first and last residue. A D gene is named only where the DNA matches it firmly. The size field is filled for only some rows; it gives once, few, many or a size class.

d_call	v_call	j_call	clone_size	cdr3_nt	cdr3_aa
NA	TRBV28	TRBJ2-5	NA	TGTGCCAGCAGGCCTCCTCCCAAGCAGACCCAGTACTTC	CASRPPPKQTQYF
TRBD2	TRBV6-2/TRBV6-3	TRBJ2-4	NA	TGTGCCAGCAGTCCGGGGGGGTCAGCCAAAAACATTCAGTACTTC	CASSPGGSAKNIQYF
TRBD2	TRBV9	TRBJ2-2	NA	TGTGCCAGCAGCTCCCGGGGGGGTAGGGACACCGGGGAGCTGTTTTTT	CASSSRGGRDTGELFF
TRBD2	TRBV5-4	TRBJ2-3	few	TGTGCCAGCAGCGGACTAGCGGGCACAGATACGCAGTATTTT	CASSGLAGTDTQYF
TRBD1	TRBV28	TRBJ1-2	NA	TGTGCCAGCACTTCTCCACGTAACAGGGGTGGGGTCTATGGCTACACCTTC	CASTSPRNRGGVYGYTF
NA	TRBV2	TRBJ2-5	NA	TGTGCCAGCAGTGAAGGGGAGAAGACCCAGTACTTC	CASSEGEKTQYF
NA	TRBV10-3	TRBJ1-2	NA	TGTGCCATCAGTGAGTCGAGACAGGACTCCAGGGGCTACACCTTC	CAISESRQDSRGYTF
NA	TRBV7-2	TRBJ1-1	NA	TGTGCCAGCAGCTTAAATAGTCTGGCGGGGAACACTGAAGCTTTCTTT	CASSLNSLAGNTEAFF
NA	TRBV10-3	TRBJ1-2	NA	TGTGCCATCAGTGAGTCTCTATCGGGCTATGGCTACACCTTC	CAISESLSGYGYTF
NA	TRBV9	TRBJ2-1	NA	TGTGCCAGCAGCGTAGGGGCGGGACCCTACAATGAGCAGTTCTTC	CASSVGAGPYNEQFF
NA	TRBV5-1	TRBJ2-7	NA	TGCGCCAGCAGCTTGGAAGACAGGAGTTACGAGCAGTACTTC	CASSLEDRSYEQYF
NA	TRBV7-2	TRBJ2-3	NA	TGTGCCAGCAGGCGGACTCAATCCACAGATACGCAGTATTTT	CASRRTQSTDTQYF
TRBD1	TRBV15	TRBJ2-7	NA	TGTGCCACCAGCAGAGATCGACAGGGTGAAGGTGAGCAGTACTTC	CATSRDRQGEGEQYF
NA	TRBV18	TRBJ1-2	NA	TGTGCCAGCTCACCACGAGCAGGGGCCTATGGCTACACCTTC	CASSPRAGAYGYTF
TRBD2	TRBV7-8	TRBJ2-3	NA	TGTGCCAGCAGCTCTACTAGCGGGAGTGGAGATACGCAGTATTTT	CASSSTSGSGDTQYF
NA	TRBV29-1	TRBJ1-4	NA	TGCAGCGTTGATGGAGGGCTGGGGGAAAAACTGTTTTTT	CSVDGGLGEKLFF
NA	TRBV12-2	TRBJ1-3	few	TGTGCAAGTCGCTTAGCCTCGTACGGAGACTTCTACTCTGGAAACACCATATATTTT	CASRLASYGDFYSGNTIYF